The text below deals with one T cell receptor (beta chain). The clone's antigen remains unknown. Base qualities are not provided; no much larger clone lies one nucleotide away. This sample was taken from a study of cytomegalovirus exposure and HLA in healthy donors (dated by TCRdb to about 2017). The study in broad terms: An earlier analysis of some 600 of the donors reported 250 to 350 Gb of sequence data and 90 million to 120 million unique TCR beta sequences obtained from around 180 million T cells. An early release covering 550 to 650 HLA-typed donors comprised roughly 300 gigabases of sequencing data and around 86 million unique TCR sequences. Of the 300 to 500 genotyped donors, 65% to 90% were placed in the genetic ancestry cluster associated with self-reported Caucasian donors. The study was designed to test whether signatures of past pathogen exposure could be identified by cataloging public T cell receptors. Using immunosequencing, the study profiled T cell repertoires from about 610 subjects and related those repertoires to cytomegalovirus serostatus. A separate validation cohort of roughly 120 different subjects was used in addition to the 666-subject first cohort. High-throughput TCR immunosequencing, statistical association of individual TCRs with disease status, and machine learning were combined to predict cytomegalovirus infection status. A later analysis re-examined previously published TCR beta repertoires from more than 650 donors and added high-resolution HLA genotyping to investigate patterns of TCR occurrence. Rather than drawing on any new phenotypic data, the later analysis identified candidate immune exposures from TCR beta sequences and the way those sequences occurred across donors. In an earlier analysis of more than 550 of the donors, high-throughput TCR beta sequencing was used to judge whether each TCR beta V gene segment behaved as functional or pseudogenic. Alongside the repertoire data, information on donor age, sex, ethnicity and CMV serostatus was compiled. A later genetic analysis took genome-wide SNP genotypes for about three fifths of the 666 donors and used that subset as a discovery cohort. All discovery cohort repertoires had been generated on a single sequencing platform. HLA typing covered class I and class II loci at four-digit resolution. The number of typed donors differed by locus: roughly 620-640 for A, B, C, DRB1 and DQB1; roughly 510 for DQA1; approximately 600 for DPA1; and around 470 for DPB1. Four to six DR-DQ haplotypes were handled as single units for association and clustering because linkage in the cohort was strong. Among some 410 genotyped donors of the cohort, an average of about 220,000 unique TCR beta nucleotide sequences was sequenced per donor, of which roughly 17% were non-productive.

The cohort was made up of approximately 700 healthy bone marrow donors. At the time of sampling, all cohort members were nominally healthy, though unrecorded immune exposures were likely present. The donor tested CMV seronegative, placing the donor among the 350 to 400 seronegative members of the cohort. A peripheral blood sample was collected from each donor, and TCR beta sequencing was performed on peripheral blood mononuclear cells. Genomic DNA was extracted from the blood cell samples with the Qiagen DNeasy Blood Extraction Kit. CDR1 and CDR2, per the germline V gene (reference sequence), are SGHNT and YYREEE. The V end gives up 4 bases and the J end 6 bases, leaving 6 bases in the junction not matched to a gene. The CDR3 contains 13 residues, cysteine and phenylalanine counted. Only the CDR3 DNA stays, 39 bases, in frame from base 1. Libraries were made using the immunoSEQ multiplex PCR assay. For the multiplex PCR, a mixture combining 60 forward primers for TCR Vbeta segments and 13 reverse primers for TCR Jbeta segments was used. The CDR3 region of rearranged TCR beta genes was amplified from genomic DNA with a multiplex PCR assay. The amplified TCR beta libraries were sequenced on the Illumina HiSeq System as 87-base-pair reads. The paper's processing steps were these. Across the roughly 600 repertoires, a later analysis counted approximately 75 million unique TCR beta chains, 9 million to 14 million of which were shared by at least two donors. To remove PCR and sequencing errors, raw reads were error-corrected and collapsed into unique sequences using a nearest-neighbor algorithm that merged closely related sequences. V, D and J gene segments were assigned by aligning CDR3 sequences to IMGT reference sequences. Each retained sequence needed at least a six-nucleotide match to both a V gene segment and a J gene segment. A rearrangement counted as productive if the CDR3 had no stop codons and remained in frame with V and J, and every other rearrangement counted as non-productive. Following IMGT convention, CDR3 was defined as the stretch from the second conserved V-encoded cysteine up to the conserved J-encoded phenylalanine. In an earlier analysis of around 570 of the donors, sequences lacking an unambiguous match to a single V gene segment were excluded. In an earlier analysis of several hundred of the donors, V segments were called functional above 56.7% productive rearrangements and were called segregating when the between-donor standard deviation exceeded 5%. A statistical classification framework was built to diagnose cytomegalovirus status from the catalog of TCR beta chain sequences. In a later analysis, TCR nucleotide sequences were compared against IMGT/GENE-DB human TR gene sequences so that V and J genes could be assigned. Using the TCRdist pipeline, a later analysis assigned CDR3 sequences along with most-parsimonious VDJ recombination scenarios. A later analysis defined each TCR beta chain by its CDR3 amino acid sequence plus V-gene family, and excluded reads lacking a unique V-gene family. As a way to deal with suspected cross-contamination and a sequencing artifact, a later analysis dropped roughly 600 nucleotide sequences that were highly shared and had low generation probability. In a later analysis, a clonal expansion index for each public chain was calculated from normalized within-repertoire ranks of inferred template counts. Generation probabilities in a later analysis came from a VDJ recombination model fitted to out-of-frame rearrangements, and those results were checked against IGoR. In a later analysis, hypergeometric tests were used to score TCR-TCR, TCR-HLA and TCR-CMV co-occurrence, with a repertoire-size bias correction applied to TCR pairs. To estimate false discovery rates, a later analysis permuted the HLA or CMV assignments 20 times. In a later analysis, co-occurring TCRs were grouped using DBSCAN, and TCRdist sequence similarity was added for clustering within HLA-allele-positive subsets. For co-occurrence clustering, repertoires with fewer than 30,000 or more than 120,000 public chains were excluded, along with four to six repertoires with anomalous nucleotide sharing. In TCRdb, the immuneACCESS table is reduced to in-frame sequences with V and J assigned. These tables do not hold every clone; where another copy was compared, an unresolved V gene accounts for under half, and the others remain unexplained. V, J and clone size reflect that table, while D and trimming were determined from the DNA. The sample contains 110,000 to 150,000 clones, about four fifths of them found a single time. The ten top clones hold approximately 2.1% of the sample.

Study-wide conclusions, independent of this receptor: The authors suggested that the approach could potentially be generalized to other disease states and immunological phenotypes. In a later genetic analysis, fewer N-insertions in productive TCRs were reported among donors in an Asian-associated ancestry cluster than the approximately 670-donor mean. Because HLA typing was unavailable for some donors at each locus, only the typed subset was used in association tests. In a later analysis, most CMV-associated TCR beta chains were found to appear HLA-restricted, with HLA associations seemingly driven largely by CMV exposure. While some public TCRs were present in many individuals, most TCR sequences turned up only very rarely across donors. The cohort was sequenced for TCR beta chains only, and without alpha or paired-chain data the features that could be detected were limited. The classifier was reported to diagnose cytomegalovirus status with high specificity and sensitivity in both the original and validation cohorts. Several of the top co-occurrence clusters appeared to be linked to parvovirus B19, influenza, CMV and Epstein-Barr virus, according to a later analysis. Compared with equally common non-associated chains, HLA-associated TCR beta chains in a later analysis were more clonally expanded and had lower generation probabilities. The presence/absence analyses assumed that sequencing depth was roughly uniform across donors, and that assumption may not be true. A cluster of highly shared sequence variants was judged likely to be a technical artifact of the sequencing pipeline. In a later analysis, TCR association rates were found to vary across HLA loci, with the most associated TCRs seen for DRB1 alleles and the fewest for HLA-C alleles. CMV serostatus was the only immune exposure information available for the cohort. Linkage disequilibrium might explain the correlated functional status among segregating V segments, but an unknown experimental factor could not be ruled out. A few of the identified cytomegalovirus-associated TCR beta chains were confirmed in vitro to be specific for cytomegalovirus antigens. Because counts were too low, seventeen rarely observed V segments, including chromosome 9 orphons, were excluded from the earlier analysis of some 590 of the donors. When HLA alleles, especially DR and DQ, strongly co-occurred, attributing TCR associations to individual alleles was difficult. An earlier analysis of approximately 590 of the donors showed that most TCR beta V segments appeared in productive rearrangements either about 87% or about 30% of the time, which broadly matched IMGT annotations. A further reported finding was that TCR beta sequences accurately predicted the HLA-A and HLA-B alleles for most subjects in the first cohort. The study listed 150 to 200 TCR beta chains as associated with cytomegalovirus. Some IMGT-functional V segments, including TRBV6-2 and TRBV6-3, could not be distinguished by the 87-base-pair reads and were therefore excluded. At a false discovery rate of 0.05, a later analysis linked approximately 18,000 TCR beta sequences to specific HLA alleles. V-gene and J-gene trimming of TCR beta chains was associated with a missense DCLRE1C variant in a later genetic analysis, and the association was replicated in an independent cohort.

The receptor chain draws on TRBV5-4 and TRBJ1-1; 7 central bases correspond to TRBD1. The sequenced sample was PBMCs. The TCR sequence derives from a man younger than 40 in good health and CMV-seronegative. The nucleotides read TGTGCCAGCAGCCCCGGGACAGTCCCTGAAGCTTTCTTT. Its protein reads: CASSPGTVPEAFF.